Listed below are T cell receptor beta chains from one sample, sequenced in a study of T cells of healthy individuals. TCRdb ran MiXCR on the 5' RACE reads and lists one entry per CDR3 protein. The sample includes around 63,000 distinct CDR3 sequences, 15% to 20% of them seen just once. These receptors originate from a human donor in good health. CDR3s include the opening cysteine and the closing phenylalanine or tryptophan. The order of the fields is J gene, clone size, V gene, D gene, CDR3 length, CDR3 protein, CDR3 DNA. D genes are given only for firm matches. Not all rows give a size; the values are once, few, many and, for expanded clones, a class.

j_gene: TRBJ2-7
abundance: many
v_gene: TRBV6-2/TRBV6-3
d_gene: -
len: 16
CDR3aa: CASSRLPITTLYEQYF
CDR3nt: TGTGCCAGCAGCAGACTACCGATTACGACCCTCTACGAGCAGTACTTC

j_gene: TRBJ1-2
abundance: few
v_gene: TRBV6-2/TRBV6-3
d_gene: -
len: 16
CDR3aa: CASTTSQTGWHYGYTF
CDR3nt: TGTGCCAGCACCACGTCTCAGACAGGTTGGCACTATGGCTACACCTTC

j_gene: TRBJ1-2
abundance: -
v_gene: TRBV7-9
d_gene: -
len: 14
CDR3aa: CASEPTQPNYGYTF
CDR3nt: TGTGCCAGCGAACCCACCCAACCAAATTATGGCTACACCTTC

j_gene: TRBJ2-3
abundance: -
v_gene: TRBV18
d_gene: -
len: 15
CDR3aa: CASSPPGGATDTQYF
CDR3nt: TGTGCCAGCTCACCACCGGGCGGGGCCACAGATACGCAGTATTTT

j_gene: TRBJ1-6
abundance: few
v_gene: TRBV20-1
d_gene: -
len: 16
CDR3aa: CSAPRAGAPINSPLHF
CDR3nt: TGCAGTGCCCCCCGGGCAGGGGCGCCCATTAATTCACCCCTCCACTTT

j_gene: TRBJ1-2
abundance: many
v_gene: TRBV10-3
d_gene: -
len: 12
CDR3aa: CAIRQGGEGYTF
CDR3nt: TGTGCCATCAGACAAGGGGGAGAGGGCTACACCTTC

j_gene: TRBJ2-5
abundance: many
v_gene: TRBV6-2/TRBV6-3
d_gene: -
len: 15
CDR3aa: CASSPIPTYQETQYF
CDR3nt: TGTGCCAGCAGTCCGATCCCAACATATCAAGAGACCCAGTACTTC

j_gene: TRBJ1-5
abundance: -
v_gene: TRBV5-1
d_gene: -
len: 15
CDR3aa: CASSLTDPSNQPQHF
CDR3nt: TGCGCCAGCAGCTTGACAGACCCTAGCAATCAGCCCCAGCATTTT

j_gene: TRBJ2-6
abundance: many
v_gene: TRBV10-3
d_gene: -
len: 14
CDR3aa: CAISESGGANVLTF
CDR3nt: TGTGCCATCAGTGAGTCAGGGGGGGCCAACGTCCTGACTTTC

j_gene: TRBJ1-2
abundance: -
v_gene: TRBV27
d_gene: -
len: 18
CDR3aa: CASSDGPGLTPFNYGYTF
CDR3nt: TGTGCCAGCAGTGACGGACCCGGGCTCACTCCTTTTAACTATGGCTACACCTTC

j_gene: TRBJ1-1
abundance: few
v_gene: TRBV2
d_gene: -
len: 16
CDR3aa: CASKYGRGAGDTEAFF
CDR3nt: TGTGCCAGCAAGTATGGTAGGGGGGCTGGAGACACTGAAGCTTTCTTT

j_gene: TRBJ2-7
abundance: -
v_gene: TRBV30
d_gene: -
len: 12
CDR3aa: CAWSRAGYEQYF
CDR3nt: TGTGCCTGGAGTCGAGCCGGATACGAGCAGTACTTC

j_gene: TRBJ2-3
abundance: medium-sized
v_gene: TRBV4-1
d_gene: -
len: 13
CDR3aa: CASSQQGLQAQYF
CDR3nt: TGCGCCAGCAGCCAGCAGGGACTCCAGGCGCAGTATTTT

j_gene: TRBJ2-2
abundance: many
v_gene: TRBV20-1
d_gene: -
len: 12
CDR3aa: CSASPRRGELFF
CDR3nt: TGCAGTGCTAGCCCAAGACGGGGGGAGCTGTTTTTT

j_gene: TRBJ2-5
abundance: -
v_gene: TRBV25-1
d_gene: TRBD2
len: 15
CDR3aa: CASSDGGLAQETQYF
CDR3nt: TGTGCCAGCAGTGACGGCGGACTAGCCCAAGAGACCCAGTACTTC

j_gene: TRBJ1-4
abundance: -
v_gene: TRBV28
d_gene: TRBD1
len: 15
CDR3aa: CASSPEGAANEKLFF
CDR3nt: TGTGCCAGCAGCCCGGAGGGGGCGGCTAATGAAAAACTGTTTTTT

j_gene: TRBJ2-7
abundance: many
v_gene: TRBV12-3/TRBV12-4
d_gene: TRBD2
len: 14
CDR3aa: CASSSLPGGHEQYF
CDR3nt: TGTGCCAGCAGTTCGCTTCCGGGAGGTCACGAGCAGTACTTC

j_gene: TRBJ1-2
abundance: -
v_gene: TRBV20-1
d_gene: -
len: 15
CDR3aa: CSARDPQGFLSGYTF
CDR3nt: TGCAGTGCTAGAGACCCCCAGGGTTTTCTTAGCGGCTACACCTTC

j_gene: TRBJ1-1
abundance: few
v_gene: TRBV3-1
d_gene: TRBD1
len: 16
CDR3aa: CASSRLQGASNTEAFF
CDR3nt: TGTGCCAGCAGCCGACTTCAGGGGGCAAGTAACACTGAAGCTTTCTTT

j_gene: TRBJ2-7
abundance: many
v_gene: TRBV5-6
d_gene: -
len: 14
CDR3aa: CASSLVYESYEQYF
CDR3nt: TGTGCCAGCAGCTTGGTCTACGAGTCCTACGAGCAGTACTTC

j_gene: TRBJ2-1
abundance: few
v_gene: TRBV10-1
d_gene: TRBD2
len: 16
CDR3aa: CASSESTPGGMNEQFF
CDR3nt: TGCGCCAGCAGTGAGTCGACTCCGGGGGGGATGAATGAGCAGTTCTTC

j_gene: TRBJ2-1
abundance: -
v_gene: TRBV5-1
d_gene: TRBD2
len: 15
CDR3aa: CASHPTSSSYNEQFF
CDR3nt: TGCGCCAGCCATCCGACTAGCAGCTCCTACAATGAGCAGTTCTTC

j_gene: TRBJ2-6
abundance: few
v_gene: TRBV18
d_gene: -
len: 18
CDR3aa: CASSPYKAGPAGANVLTF
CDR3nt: TGTGCCAGCTCACCATATAAGGCAGGGCCCGCTGGGGCCAACGTCCTGACTTTC

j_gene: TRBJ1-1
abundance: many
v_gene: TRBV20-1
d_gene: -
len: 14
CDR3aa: CSARKQDMNTEAFF
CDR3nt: TGCAGTGCTAGAAAACAGGACATGAACACTGAAGCTTTCTTT

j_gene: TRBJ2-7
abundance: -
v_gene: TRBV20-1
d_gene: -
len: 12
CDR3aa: CSAIPGFDEQYF
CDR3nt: TGCAGTGCTATCCCGGGCTTCGACGAGCAGTACTTC

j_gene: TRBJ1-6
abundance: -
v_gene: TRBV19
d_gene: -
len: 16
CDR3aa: CASSIFRGGTNSPLHF
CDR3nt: TGTGCCAGTAGTATCTTCCGCGGGGGAACAAATTCACCCCTCCACTTT

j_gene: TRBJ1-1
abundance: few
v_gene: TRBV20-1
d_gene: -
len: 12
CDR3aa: CSVAGDRTEAFF
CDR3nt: TGCAGTGTTGCCGGGGACCGCACTGAAGCTTTCTTT

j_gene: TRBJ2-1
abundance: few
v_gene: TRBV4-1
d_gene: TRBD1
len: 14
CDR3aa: CASSLTGGVAEQFF
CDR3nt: TGCGCCAGCAGCCTAACAGGGGGAGTGGCTGAGCAGTTCTTC

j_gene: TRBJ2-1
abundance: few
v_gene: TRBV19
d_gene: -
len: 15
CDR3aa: CASSNVWATYNEQFF
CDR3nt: TGTGCCAGTAGTAACGTGTGGGCGACCTACAATGAGCAGTTCTTC

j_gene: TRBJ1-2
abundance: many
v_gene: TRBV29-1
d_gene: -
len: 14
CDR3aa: CSVEEGVRSYGYTF
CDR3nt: TGCAGCGTTGAAGAGGGGGTCCGGAGCTATGGCTACACCTTC

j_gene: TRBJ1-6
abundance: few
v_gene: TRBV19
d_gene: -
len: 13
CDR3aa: CASSDDGNSPLHF
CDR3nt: TGTGCCAGTAGTGACGACGGTAATTCACCCCTCCACTTT

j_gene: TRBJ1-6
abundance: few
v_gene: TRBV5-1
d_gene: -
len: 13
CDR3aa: CASSGDPFSPLHF
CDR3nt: TGCGCCAGCTCGGGCGACCCCTTTTCACCCCTCCACTTT

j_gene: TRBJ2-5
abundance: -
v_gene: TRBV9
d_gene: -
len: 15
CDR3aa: CASSFSSDKRETQYF
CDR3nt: TGTGCCAGCAGCTTCTCCTCGGACAAGAGGGAGACCCAGTACTTC

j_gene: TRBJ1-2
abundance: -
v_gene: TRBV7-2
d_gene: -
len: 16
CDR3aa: CASSLATAGLTYGYTF
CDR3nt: TGTGCCAGCAGCTTAGCTACGGCAGGGCTAACCTATGGCTACACCTTC

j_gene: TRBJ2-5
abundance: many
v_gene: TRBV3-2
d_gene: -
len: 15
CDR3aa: CASSQISGGQETQYF
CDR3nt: TGTGCCAGCAGTCAAATATCGGGAGGACAAGAGACCCAGTACTTC

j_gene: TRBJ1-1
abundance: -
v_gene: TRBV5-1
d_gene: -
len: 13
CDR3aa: CASSIQVNTEAFF
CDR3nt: TGCGCCAGCAGCATACAGGTGAACACTGAAGCTTTCTTT

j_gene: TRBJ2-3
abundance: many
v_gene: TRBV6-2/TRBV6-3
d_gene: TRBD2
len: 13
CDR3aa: CASSFSGRDTQYF
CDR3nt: TGTGCCAGCAGCTTTAGCGGGAGGGATACGCAGTATTTT

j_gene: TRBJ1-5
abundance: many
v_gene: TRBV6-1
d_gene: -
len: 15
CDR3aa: CASSPLAGENQPQHF
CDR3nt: TGTGCCAGCAGCCCCCTGGCAGGGGAAAATCAGCCCCAGCATTTT

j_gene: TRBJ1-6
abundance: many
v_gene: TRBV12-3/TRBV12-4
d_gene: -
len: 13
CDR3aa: CASSLERGSPLHF
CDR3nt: TGTGCCAGCAGTTTAGAGCGGGGTTCACCCCTCCACTTT

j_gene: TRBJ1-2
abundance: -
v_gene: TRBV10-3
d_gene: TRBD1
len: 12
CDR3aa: CAISTQGDGYTF
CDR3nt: TGTGCCATCAGTACGCAGGGGGATGGCTACACCTTC

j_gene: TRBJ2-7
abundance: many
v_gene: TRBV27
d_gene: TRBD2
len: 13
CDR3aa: CASKTSGAHEQYF
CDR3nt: TGTGCCAGCAAGACTAGCGGAGCCCACGAGCAGTACTTC

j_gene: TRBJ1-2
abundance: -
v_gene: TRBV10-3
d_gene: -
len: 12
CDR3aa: CAISESRAGYTF
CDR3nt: TGTGCCATCAGTGAGTCCAGGGCTGGCTACACCTTC

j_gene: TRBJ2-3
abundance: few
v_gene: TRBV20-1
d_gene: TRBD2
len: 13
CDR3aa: CSAGGGSTDTQYF
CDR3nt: TGCAGTGCTGGGGGGGGAAGCACAGATACGCAGTATTTT

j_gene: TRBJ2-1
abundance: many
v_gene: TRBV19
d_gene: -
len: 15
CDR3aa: CASSPSGSSYNEQFF
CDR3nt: TGTGCCAGTAGTCCGAGCGGAAGCTCCTACAATGAGCAGTTCTTC

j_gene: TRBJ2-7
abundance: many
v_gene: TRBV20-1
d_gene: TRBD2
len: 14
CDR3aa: CSATTSGGLAEQYF
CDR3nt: TGCAGTGCTACCACTAGCGGGGGGCTGGCGGAGCAGTACTTC

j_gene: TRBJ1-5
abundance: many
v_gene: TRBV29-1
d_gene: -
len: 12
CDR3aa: CSAGHSNQPQHF
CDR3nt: TGCAGCGCAGGGCATAGCAATCAGCCCCAGCATTTT